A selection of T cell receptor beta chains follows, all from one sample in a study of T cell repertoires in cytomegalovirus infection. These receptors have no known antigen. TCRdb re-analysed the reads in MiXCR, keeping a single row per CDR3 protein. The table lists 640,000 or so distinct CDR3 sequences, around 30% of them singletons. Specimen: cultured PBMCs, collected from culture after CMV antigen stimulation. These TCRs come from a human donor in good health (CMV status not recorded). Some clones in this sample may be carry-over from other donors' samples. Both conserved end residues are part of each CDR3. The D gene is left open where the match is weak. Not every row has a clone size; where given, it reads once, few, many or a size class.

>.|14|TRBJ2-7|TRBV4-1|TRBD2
TGCGCCAGCAGCCAACTCATAGGGGCAGGCGGGAGGAACTTC
CASSQLIGAGGRNF
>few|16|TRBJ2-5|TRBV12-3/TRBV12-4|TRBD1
TGTGCCAGCAGGGGTGACGGGACAGGGATCCAAGAGACTCAGTACTTC
CASRGDGTGIQETQYF
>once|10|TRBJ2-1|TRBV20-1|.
TGCAGTGTCGCCAGCAATGAGCAGTTCTTC
CSVASNEQFF
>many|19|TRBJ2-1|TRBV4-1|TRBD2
TGCGCCAGCAGCCATCCAGGGGGACTAGCGGGACCTTTGAGCGATGAGCAGTTCTTC
CASSHPGGLAGPLSDEQFF
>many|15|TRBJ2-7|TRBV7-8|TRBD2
TGTGCCAGCAGCCCGGGGGGCGGGGGGACCTACGAGCAGTACTTC
CASSPGGGGTYEQYF
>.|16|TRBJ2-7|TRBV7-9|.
TGTGCCAGCAGCTTATTTCGGGGGGACAGCTCCTACGAGCAGTACTTC
CASSLFRGDSSYEQYF
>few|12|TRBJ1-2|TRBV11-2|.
TGTGCCAGCGGACCCGGGGACTATGGCTACACCTTC
CASGPGDYGYTF
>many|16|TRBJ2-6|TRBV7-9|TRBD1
TGTGCCAGCAGCCTCCCGACAGGGACCGGGGCCAACGTCCTGACTTTC
CASSLPTGTGANVLTF
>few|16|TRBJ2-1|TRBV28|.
TGTGCCAGCAGCTTGACCGGTCAGGGTGGCCACAATGAGCAGTTCTTC
CASSLTGQGGHNEQFF
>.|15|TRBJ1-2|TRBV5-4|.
TGTGCCAGCAGCGCCCCGCAGGGAGGAAACTATGGCTACACCTTC
CASSAPQGGNYGYTF
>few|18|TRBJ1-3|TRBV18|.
TGTGCCAGCTCACCATACCATCTGGCCCGGGACTCTGGAAACACCATATATTTT
CASSPYHLARDSGNTIYF
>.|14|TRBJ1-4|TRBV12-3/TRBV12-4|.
TGTGCCAGCAGTTTCGCGGGGGGTAGCGAAAAACTGTTTTTT
CASSFAGGSEKLFF
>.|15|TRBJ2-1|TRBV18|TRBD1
TGTGCCAGCTCACCCTGGACAGGGATAATCAATGAGCAGTTCTTC
CASSPWTGIINEQFF
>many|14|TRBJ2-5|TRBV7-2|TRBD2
TGTGCCAGCAGGCTAGCGGGAGGGGGAGAGACCCAGTACTTC
CASRLAGGGETQYF
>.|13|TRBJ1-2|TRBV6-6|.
TGTGCCAGCAGTTACTCGAACCCGGGGGGCTACACCTTC
CASSYSNPGGYTF
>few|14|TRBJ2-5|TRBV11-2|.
TGTGCCAGCAGCTTGGATGGAGGCGATACGGCCCAGTACTTC
CASSLDGGDTAQYF
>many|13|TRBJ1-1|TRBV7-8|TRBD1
TGTGCCAGCAGCTTAGGTCGGACAGGGTTAGCTTTCTTT
CASSLGRTGLAFF
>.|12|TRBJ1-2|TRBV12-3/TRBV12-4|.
TGTGCCAGCAGTTTTGGGGAGTTTGGCTACACCTTC
CASSFGEFGYTF
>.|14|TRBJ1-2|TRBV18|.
TGTGCCAGCTCACCAGGGCGGATTAACTATGGCTACACCTTC
CASSPGRINYGYTF
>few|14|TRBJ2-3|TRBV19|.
TGTGCCAGTACCGTCCCGGGACGCCTGGATACGCAGTATTTT
CASTVPGRLDTQYF
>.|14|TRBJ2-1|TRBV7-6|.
TGTGCCAGCAGCTTAGATGCGAGTCTCAATGAGCAGTTCTTC
CASSLDASLNEQFF
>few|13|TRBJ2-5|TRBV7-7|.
TGTGCCAGCAGCTGGTGGGATGGGGAGACCCAGTACTTC
CASSWWDGETQYF
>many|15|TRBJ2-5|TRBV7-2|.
TGTGCCAGCAGCTTAGGGGCTGGCGTACAAGAGACCCAGTACTTC
CASSLGAGVQETQYF
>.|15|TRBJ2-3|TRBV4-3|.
TGCGCCAGCAGAAAGTCGGGACTCTCCGGAGATACGCAGTATTTT
CASRKSGLSGDTQYF
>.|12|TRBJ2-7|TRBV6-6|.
TGTGCCAGCAGTACCAGAGTAGCGGAGCAGTACTTC
CASSTRVAEQYF
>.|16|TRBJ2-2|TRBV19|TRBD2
TGTGCCAGTAGGTCGTTCAGCGGGGGGACCACCGGGGAGCTGTTTTTT
CASRSFSGGTTGELFF